One sample yielded the 17 T cell receptor beta chains listed below, sequenced in a study of T cells in tuberculosis (dated by TCRdb to between 2017 and 2018). Library generation was performed with the immunoSEQ multiplex PCR assay. Held by TCRdb, this immuneACCESS table contains in-frame sequences only and omits some clones. Under half of the omission traces to an unresolved V gene where checked; the cause of the rest is unknown. In this sample the table shows about 88,000 clones, about nine tenths of which occur a single time. The top ten clonotypes cover under 2.5% of the sample. PBMC were thawed, rested overnight, stained with GMM-loaded CD1B tetramer, a Live/Dead dye and anti-CD3, and then sorted on a FACS Aria II. C32 glucose monomycolate purified from Rhodococcus equi was loaded onto CD1B tetramers. Sequencing input: CD1b-GMM tetramer-negative cells sorted from PBMCs. Read against the paper, the sample's cell subset or site label means: T cells not binding CD1B-GMM tetramer, sorted from same donor. These receptors were collected from an adult woman with latent tuberculosis.

This CDR3 reads CASSLGGGAYNEQFF. For the CDR3, the DNA is TGTGCCAGCAGCCTTGGGGGGGGAGCCTACAATGAGCAGTTCTTC. The chain couples TRBV27 to TRBJ2-1; 7 bases match TRBD2. Trimming cost V 6 bases and J 2 bases; bases outside gene matches: 7. The germline V gene has CDR1 MNHEY and CDR2 SMNVEV (reference sequence). The CDR3 sequence is 15 residues long.

The CDR3: CASHPTGTSGNTIYF. In DNA, the CDR3 is TGTGCCAGCCACCCGACAGGGACCTCTGGAAACACCATATATTTT. The chain employs TRBV28 and TRBJ1-3, with 7 bases aligning to TRBD1. CDR3 size: 15 residues. V trimming: 8 bases; J trimming: 0 bases; junction bases outside the gene matches: 7. Germline V lookup: CDR1 MDHEN, CDR2 SYDVKM.

This chain connects TRBV7-8 to TRBJ1-6; maybe TRBD1 (5 bases). V lost 5 bases to trimming and J lost 12 bases, with 14 bases between them. CDR1 SGHVS and CDR2 FQNEAQ come from the germline V gene. The CDR3 has 13 amino acids. The CDR3 nucleotides read TGTGCCAGCAGCAAAGACCCAGGGAAACCCCTCCACTTT. It encodes CASSKDPGKPLHF.

The V gene is TRBV19, the J gene TRBJ1-5; D gene uncertain. CDR1 and CDR2 (germline): LNHDA, SQIVND (reference sequence). Trimming took 6 bases from V and 6 from J, leaving 15 bases between them. The CDR3 length is 14 residues. The CDR3 DNA is TGTGCCAGTAGATCTCGGGTTTGGAGTCAGCCCCAGCATTTT. Its translation is CASRSRVWSQPQHF.

The rearrangement links TRBV6-1 to TRBJ1-2; 10 bases map to TRBD1. This CDR3 comprises 15 residues. Germline trimming cut 7 bases from V and 3 bases from J; bases unmatched to any gene: 8. Looked up from germline, CDR1 is MNHNS and CDR2 is SASEGT. CDR3: CASTPDRGRYYGYTF. The CDR3 DNA follows: TGTGCCAGCACCCCAGACAGGGGGCGGTACTATGGCTACACCTTC.

J is TRBJ2-1 and V is TRBV5-8, with a tentative D call TRBD2 (5 bases). Per the germline V gene, CDR1 is SGHTS and CDR2 is YDEGEE. The CDR3 length is 15 residues. The ends were cut back, 4 bases at V and 8 bases at J, with 19 bases in the middle. CDR3 in amino acids: CASSPDSILGDEQFF. The CDR3 DNA follows: TGTGCCAGCAGCCCCGACTCAATTCTCGGGGATGAGCAGTTCTTC.

The chain couples TRBV19 to TRBJ1-1, with D possibly matching TRBD1 (6 bases). The CDR3 length is 12 residues. V was shortened by 1 base and J by 8 bases, with 8 bases between the two germline ends. CDR1 is LNHDA and CDR2 is SQIVND in the germline V gene (reference sequence). The CDR3 spells CASSIVDREAFF. For the CDR3, the DNA is TGTGCCAGTAGTATAGTTGACAGGGAAGCTTTCTTT.

The V call is TRBV6-1, the J call TRBJ2-1; possibly TRBD2 for D (7 bases). The V end lost 6 bases, the J end lost 7 bases, and 13 bases lay between the germline ends. CDR1 and CDR2 (germline): MNHNS, SASEGT. CDR3 size: 13 residues. As DNA, the CDR3 is TGTGCCAGCAGCAAGGGGGGGGGAAATGAGCAGTTCTTC. This encodes CASSKGGGNEQFF.

The V gene is TRBV6-4, the J gene TRBJ1-2; a possible D gene is TRBD1 (6 bases). From germline, CDR1 is MRHNA and CDR2 SNTAGT. Trimming shortened V by 3 bases and J by 6 bases, and 14 bases separated the two germline ends. CDR3 length equals 14 residues. The CDR3 sequence: CASSEGSQGHGYTF. The DNA for the CDR3 is TGTGCCAGCAGTGAGGGGTCGCAGGGGCATGGCTACACCTTC.

This chain links TRBV5-4 with TRBJ1-6, with no clear D. The CDR3 runs to 14 residues. V shed 0 bases and J shed 5 bases, with 6 bases lying between them. CDR1 and CDR2 (germline): SGHNT, YYREEE (reference sequence). The CDR3 protein is CASSLAQNNSPLHF. DNA for the CDR3: TGTGCCAGCAGCTTGGCCCAGAATAATTCACCCCTCCACTTT.

This rearrangement joins TRBV5-1 to TRBJ2-7; possible D gene TRBD1, 6 bases. Germline V gene sequence: CDR1 SGHRS, CDR2 YFSETQ. Trimming cost V 3 bases and J 3 bases, with 16 bases left between them. There are 15 residues in the CDR3. The CDR3 spells CASSSGAGILYEQYF. In nucleotides, the CDR3 is TGCGCCAGCAGCTCAGGGGCTGGAATTCTCTACGAGCAGTACTTC. The complete variable domain, with remaining parts taken from reference TRBV5-1 and TRBJ2-7, reads KAGVTQTPRYLIKTRGQQVTLSCSPISGHRSVSWYQQTPGQGLQFLFEYFSETQRNKGNFPGRFSGRQFSNSRSEMNVSTLELGDSALYLCASSSGAGILYEQYFGPGTRLTVT.

This clone showed up just a few times. The V and J genes are TRBV21-1 and TRBJ1-6. TRBV21-1 is shown as a pseudogene. CDR3 length: 17 amino acids. The DNA of the CDR3 is TGTGCCAGCAGCAAACACTTTGGCAGGGAGGGAAATTCACCCCTCCACTTT. Translation: CASSKHFGREGNSPLHF.

The DNA for the CDR3 is TGTGCCAGCAGCTTAGCGGGTCTAGCGGCGATGTACCAAGAGACCCAGTACTTC. This translates into CASSLAGLAAMYQETQYF. This rearrangement joins TRBV7-8 to TRBJ2-5, with 7 bases fitting TRBD2. Germline-derived CDR1 and CDR2 are SGHVS and FQNEAQ. V shed 0 bases and J 0 bases; nucleotides not matched to a gene: 10. This CDR3 region has 18 residues.

CDR3 nucleotides: TGTGCCAGCAGCTACCTGGGGGCTGACTCTGGAAACACCATATATTTT. Translation: CASSYLGADSGNTIYF. The chain links TRBV5-6 to TRBJ1-3; TRBD1 is a possible D gene (6 bases). CDR3 length equals 16 residues. Germline loops: CDR1 SGHDT, CDR2 YYEEEE. Trimming took off 3 bases at V and 0 bases at J, with 13 bases between the two ends.

The chain recombines TRBV10-3 with TRBJ2-1, with a possible D match to TRBD1 (6 bases). Germline CDR1 and CDR2: ENHRY and SYGVKD. The CDR3 has 12 residues. The ends were cut back, 8 bases at V and 6 bases at J, with 11 bases in the middle. The CDR3 DNA reads TGTGCCATCGGAAAACAGGGCAATGAGCAGTTCTTC. This translates into CAIGKQGNEQFF.

The chain links TRBV7-3 to TRBJ2-2; 11 bases are a match to TRBD1. CDR3 length: 16 residues. V shed 2 bases, J shed 7 bases, and the junction held 6 bases outside the gene matches. Germline CDR1 and CDR2: SGHTA and FQGTGA. The CDR3 nucleotides read TGTGCCAGCAGCTTAGCGGGACAGGGGGGCATCGGGGAGCTGTTTTTT. Protein sequence: CASSLAGQGGIGELFF.

The chain has TRBV7-2 and TRBJ2-1; no clear D gene. V lost 3 bases to trimming and J lost 3 bases, with 9 bases between them. This CDR3 region has 14 residues. Germline assignment: CDR1 SGHTA and CDR2 FQGNSA. CDR3 in amino acids: CASSFGSGYNEQFF. The CDR3, as DNA: TGTGCCAGCAGCTTTGGGTCGGGCTACAATGAGCAGTTCTTC.